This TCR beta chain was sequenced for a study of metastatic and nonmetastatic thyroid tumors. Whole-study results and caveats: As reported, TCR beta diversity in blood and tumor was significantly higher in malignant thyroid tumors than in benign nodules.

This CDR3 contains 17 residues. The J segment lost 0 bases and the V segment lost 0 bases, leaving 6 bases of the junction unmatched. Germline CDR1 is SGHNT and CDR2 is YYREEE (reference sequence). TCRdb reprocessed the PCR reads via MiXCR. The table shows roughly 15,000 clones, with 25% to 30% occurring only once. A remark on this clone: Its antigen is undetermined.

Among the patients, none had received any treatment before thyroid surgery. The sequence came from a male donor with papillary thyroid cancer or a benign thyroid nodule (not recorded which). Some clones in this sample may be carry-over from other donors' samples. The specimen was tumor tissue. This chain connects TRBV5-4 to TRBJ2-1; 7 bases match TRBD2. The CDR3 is CASSLAHGGGSYNEQFF. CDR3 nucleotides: TGTGCCAGCAGCTTGGCTCATGGGGGGGGCTCCTACAATGAGCAGTTCTTC.